This T cell receptor beta chain was recovered during a study of naive and memory T cell subsets. Notes on the study in general: Naive repertoires, especially CD8, held a few larger clonotypes, possibly memory cells re-expressing CD45RA. Over 85% of naive TCR sequences appeared only once, unlike memory subsets.

About this clonotype itself: The antigen is not known.

CMV status came from CD4+ T cell IFNgamma after overnight CMV lysate stimulation of fresh PBMCs. CD8 T cells were positively selected from what remained after CD4 positive selection. Four subsets defined by CD45RA and CD27 were sorted after CD3, CD4, CD8 and live/dead staining. Two oligonucleotides, mixed equimolar, formed the beta constant-region primer covering TRBC1 and TRBC2. The ligated cDNA underwent four PCR rounds using SP2 and nested alpha and beta constant-region primers. TCRdb re-derived calls from the UMI-ligation and nested PCR reads in MiXCR, one entry per CDR3 protein. In the table there are 150,000 or so distinct CDR3 sequences, roughly 22% of which are singletons. There are 15 residues in the CDR3. V was pared by 4 bases and J by 7 bases, with 4 bases of the junction left unmatched. The germline CDR1 and CDR2 sequences are SEHNR and FQNEAQ (reference sequence).

This TCR was recovered from a human donor in good health. The rearrangement links TRBV7-9 to TRBJ2-1, with 13 positions matching TRBD2. Sequencing input: naive CD4+ T cells from blood. The CDR3 loop is CASSSTGLAGNEQFF. CDR3 DNA sequence: TGTGCCAGCAGCTCGACGGGACTAGCGGGGAATGAGCAGTTCTTC.